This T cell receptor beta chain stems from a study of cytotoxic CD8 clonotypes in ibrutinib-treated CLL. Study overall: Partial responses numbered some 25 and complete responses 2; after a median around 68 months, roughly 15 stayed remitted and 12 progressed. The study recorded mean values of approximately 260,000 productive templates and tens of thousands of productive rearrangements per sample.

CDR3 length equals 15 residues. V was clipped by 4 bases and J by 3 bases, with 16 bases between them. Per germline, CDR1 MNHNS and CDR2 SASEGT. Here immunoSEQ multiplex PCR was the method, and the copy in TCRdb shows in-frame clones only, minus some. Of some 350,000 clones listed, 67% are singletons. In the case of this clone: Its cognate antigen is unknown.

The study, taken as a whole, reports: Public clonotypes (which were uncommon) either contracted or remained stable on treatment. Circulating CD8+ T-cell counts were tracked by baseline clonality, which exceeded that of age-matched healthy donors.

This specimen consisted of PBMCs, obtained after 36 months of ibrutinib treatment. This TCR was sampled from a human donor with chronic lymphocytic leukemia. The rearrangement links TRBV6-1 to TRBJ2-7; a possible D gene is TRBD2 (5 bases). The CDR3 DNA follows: TGTGCCAGCAGTGCCGAATCCGGGATTAACTACGAGCAGTACTTC. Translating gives CASSAESGINYEQYF.